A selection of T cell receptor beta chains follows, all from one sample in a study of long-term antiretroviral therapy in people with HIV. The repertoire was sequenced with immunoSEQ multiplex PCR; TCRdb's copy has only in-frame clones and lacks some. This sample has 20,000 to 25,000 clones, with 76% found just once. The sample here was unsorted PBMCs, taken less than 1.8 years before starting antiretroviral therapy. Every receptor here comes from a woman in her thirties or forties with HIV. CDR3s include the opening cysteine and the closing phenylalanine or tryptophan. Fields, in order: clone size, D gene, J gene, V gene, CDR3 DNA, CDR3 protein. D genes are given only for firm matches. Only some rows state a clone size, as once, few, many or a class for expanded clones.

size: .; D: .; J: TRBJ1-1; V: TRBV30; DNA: TGTGCCTGGAGTGTACTGGTCTCTGAAGCTTTCTTT; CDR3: CAWSVLVSEAFF
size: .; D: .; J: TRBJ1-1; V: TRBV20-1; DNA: TGCAGTGCTTCGGACGGGCGGGGAGCTTTCTTT; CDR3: CSASDGRGAFF
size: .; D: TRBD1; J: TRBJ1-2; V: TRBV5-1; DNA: TGCGCCAGCAGCTTGTTTTCCCAGGGGGCGTTTGGCTACACCTTC; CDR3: CASSLFSQGAFGYTF
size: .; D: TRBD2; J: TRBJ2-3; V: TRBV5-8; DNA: TGTGCCAGCAGCTTGGGGGGTAGCGGGGGCACAGATACGCAGTATTTT; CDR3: CASSLGGSGGTDTQYF
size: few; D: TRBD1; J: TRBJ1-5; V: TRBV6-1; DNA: TGTGCCAGCAGTGGAACGGACAGGGGTTGGGTCCAGCCCCAGCATTTT; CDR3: CASSGTDRGWVQPQHF
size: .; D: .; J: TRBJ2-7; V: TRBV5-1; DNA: TGCGCCAGCAGCGAGGGGGGAAAGGCTCGCTACGAGCAGTACTTC; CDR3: CASSEGGKARYEQYF
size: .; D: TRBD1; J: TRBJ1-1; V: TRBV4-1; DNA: TGCGCCAGCAGCCAAGAGTACAGGGGGCAGGGGTACACTGAAGCTTTCTTT; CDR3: CASSQEYRGQGYTEAFF
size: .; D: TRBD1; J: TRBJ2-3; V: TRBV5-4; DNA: TGTGCCAGCAGCGCGGGATTACCGGGACAGGTCACAGATACGCAGTATTTT; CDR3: CASSAGLPGQVTDTQYF
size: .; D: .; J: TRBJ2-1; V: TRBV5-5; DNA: TGTGCCAGCAGTAGAGGGCCCACGGGGGAGCAGTTCTTC; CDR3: CASSRGPTGEQFF
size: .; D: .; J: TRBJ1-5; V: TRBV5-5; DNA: TGTGCCAGCAGCTACAGGTGGGGGGCCAATCAGCCCCAGCATTTT; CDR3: CASSYRWGANQPQHF
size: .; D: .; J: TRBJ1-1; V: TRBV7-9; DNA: TGTGCCAGCAGCTTGGAGGGGGGTCGGACTGAAGCTTTCTTT; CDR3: CASSLEGGRTEAFF
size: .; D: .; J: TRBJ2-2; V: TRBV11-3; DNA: TGTGCCAGCAGAGCTTACGACAGTAAGGCCGGGGAGCTGTTTTTT; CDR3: CASRAYDSKAGELFF
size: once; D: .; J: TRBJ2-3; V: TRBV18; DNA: TGTGCCAGCTCGCCCGGGACGCCAGATACGCAGTATTTT; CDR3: CASSPGTPDTQYF
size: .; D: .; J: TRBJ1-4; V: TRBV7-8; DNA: TGTGCCAGCAGCCGATTAGGGGGATGGGGTGAAAAACTGTTTTTT; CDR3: CASSRLGGWGEKLFF
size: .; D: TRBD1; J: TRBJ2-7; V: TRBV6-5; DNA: TGTGCCAGCAGTCTCCACAGGGGTTACGAGCAGTACTTC; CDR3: CASSLHRGYEQYF
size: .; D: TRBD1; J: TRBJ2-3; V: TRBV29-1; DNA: TGCAGCGTTTCCTGGACAGGGGGCCTCACAGATACGCAGTATTTT; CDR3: CSVSWTGGLTDTQYF
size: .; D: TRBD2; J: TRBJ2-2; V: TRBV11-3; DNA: TGTGCCAGCAGCGCGACTAGCGGGAGGCGGGTTGGCACCGGGGAGCTGTTTTTT; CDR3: CASSATSGRRVGTGELFF
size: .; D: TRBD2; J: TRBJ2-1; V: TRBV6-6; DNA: TGTGCCAGCAGTTACCTGACTAGCGGGGGGGCCGGTGAGCAGTTCTTC; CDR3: CASSYLTSGGAGEQFF
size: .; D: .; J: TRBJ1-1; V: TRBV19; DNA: TGTGCCAGTAGCCAGTACGAAGGTTCGAACACTGAAGCTTTCTTT; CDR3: CASSQYEGSNTEAFF
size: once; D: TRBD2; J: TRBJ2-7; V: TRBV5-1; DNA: TGCGCCAGCAGCTTTGCGGGAGAGGTGTGGGAGCAGTACTTC; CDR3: CASSFAGEVWEQYF
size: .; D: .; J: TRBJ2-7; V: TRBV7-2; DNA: TGTGCCAGCAGCTTAGCGGGGGCCGTGTACGAGCAGTACTTC; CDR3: CASSLAGAVYEQYF
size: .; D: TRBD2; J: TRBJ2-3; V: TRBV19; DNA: TGTGCCAGTACACGGGGACTAGGCACAGATACGCAGTATTTT; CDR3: CASTRGLGTDTQYF
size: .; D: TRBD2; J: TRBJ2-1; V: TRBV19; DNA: TGTGCCAGTAAGTGGACTAGCGGGACAAATGAGCAGTTCTTC; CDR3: CASKWTSGTNEQFF
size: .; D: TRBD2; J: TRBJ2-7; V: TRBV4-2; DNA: TGTGCCAGCAGCCAAGATGGGCCCCCGGGACTAGCCTCCGAGCAGTACTTC; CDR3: CASSQDGPPGLASEQYF
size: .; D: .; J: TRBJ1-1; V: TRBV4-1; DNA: TGCGCCAGCAGCCAAGAAGGGACACCTTCCATGAACACTGAAGCTTTCTTT; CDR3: CASSQEGTPSMNTEAFF
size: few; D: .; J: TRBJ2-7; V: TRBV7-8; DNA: TGTGCCAGCAGCTTTGGTCCCGGCCTAACCTACGAGCAGTACTTC; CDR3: CASSFGPGLTYEQYF
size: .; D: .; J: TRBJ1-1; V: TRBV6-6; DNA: TGTGCCAGCAGTTACTCGGTGGGGACTGAAGCTTTCTTT; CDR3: CASSYSVGTEAFF
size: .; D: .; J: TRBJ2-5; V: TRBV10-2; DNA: TGCGCCACCCGGAGGGGGGTAGGGGAGACCCAGTACTTC; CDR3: CATRRGVGETQYF
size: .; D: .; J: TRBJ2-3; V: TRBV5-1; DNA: TGCGCCAGCAGCTTCGGGACTCAGAAGGCAGATACGCAGTATTTT; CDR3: CASSFGTQKADTQYF
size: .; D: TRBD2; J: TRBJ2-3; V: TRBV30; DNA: TGTGCCTGGAGGTTGGCTAGCGGAGGCCCGGGCGGTACGCAGTATTTT; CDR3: CAWRLASGGPGGTQYF
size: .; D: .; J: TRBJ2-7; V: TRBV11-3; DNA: TGTGCCAGCAGCGCCACAGGTTACGAGCAGTACTTC; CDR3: CASSATGYEQYF
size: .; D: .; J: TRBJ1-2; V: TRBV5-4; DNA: TGTGCCAGCAGTGCGAGGGGTGGAGGGTACGGTATGGACTATGGCTACACCTTC; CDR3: CASSARGGGYGMDYGYTF
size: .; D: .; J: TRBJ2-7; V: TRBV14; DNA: TGTGCCAGCAGCCAAGCAACAGGTCTCTCCTACGAGCAGTACTTC; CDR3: CASSQATGLSYEQYF
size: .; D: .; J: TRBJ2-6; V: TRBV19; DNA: TGTGCCAGTAGTATAAGGGTTTTCCGGGGAAGCTCTGGGGCCAACGTCCTGACTTTC; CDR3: CASSIRVFRGSSGANVLTF
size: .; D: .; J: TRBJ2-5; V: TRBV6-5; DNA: TGTGCCAGCAGTTACTCGGAGTGGGAGACCCAGTACTTC; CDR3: CASSYSEWETQYF
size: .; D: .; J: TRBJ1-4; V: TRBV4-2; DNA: TGTGCCAGCAGCCAAGTATCCCAGGGGTCGGCTCGACTGTTTTTT; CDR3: CASSQVSQGSARLFF
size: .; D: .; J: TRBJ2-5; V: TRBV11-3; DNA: TGTGCCAGCAGCCTTAGGCCTCAAGAGACCCAGTACTTC; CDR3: CASSLRPQETQYF
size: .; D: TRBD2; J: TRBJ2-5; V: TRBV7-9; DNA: TGTGCCAGCAGCTCCCGGGGGGGCGAGACCCAGTACTTC; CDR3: CASSSRGGETQYF
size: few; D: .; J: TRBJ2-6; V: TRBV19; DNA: TGTGCCAGTATGGAGGCATCCAGCTCTGGGGCCAACGTCCTGACTTTC; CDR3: CASMEASSSGANVLTF
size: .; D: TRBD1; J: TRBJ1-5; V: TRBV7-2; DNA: TGTGCCAGCAGCAGGACAGGGGTCAATCAGCCCCAGCATTTT; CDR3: CASSRTGVNQPQHF
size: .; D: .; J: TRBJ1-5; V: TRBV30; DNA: TGTGCCTGGAGTAAGGACACTCAAAGTTCGCCCCAGCATTTT; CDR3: CAWSKDTQSSPQHF
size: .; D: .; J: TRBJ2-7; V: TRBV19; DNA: TGTGCCAGTAGTACCAACCCAGGCTACGAGCAGTACTTC; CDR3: CASSTNPGYEQYF
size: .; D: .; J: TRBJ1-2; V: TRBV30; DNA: TGTGCCTGGGATCAGGCCTACTATGGCTACACCTTC; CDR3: CAWDQAYYGYTF
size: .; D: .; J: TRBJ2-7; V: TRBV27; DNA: TGTGCCAGCAGTTATAGCCACGAGCAGTACTTC; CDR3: CASSYSHEQYF
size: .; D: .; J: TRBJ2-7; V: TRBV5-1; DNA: TGCGCCAGCAGCTTGGGACTAGGTGGGGGCTACGAGCAGTACTTC; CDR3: CASSLGLGGGYEQYF
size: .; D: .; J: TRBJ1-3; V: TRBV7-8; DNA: TGTGCCAGCAGTCTAGGATCAAGCGTCTCTGGAAACACCATATATTTT; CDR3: CASSLGSSVSGNTIYF
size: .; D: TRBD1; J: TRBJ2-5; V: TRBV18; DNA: TGTGCCAGCTCACGGGACAGACAAGAGACCCAGTACTTC; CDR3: CASSRDRQETQYF
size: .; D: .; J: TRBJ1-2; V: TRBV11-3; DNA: TGTGCCAGCAGCGCCGGCCCGGACGGCTACACCTTC; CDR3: CASSAGPDGYTF
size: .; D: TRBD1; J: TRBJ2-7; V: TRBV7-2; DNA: TGTGCCAGCAGGGGACAGTTCTACGAGCAGTACTTC; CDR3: CASRGQFYEQYF
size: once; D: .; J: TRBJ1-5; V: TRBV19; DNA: TGTGCCAGTAGTAGCGGTTGGGGCTATAGCAATCAGCCCCAGCATTTT; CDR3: CASSSGWGYSNQPQHF
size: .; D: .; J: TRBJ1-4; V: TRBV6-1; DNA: TGTGCCAGCAGAAGTCGGGGGCTCATGGATGAAAAACTGTTTTTT; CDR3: CASRSRGLMDEKLFF
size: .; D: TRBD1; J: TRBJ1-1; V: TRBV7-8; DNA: TGTGCCAGCAGCAGGAGGACAGGAAATGAAGCTTTCTTT; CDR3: CASSRRTGNEAFF
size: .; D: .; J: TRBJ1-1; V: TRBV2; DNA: TGTGCCAGCAGGGGGTGGGTTGGGAACACTGAAGCTTTCTTT; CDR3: CASRGWVGNTEAFF
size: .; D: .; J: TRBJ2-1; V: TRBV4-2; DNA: TGTGCCAGCAGCCATCTTGGGACCTACAATGAGCAGTTCTTC; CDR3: CASSHLGTYNEQFF
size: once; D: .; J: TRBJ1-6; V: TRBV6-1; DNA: TGTGCCAGCAGTGAGCAGGGGAATAATTCACCCCTCCACTTT; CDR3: CASSEQGNNSPLHF